This T cell receptor beta chain originates from a study of blood T cell repertoires in COVID-19. Across the study: COVID-19 samples, acute and convalescent, were from the United States, Italy and Spain. T cells, B-cell-depleted T cells, or PBMCs supplied cDNA or gDNA.

Per the original data handling: It was from reference gene primer amplification that nucleated cell counts were estimated. Only in-frame clones appear in the TCRdb table, and some are missing; sequencing was by immunoSEQ multiplex PCR. Clone size and V and J calls were adopted from that table, with D and trimming inferred from the DNA. This table has about 400,000 clones, roughly 91% appearing once. V was cut by 4 bases and J by 7 bases, with 14 bases left in between. This CDR3 comprises 13 residues. CDR1 SGHNT and CDR2 YYREEE come from the germline V gene (reference sequence). The sequenced sample was peripheral blood. The chain uses TRBV5-4 and TRBJ1-2; TRBD1 might be the D (5 bases). The sequence came from a woman between 25 and 40 years old with acute or convalescent COVID-19. This CDR3 reads CASSPQGSPGYTF. Written as DNA, the CDR3 is TGTGCCAGCAGCCCGCAGGGATCCCCTGGCTACACCTTC.